This passage covers 6 T cell receptor beta chains from one sample sequenced in a study of cytomegalovirus exposure and HLA in healthy donors. PCR amplification relied on 60 Vbeta primers (plus 13 Jbeta primers). Repertoires were generated with immunoSEQ multiplex PCR, while TCRdb's copy carries only in-frame clones and drops some. This table holds roughly 80,000 clones, about four fifths found once. Sequenced: PBMCs. The receptor set was obtained from a woman in her 30s in good health and CMV-seronegative.

This clone was recorded only once. Germline and junction disagree at one end, which may indicate a read error. The sample holds other DNA sequences that translate to the same CDR3. J is TRBJ2-1 and V is TRBV7-9, with 7 bases fitting TRBD1. The CDR3 has 16 amino acids. Germline assignment: CDR1 SEHNR and CDR2 FQNEAQ (reference sequence). The CDR3 is CASSSTRGGARNEQFF. DNA of the CDR3: TGTGCCAGCAGCTCGACCAGAGGGGGCGCAAGGAATGAACAGTTCTTC.

This rearrangement joins TRBV14 to TRBJ2-1, with 8 bases fitting TRBD2. This CDR3 has 13 residues. Germline assignment: CDR1 SGHDN and CDR2 FVKESK. V was pared by 1 base and J by 10 bases, with 3 bases of the junction left unmatched. DNA of the CDR3: TGTGCCAGCAGCCAAGCAGTAGCGGGAGAGCAGTTCTTC. It translates to CASSQAVAGEQFF.

The V call is TRBV6-7, the J call TRBJ1-2; TRBD1 agrees at 10 bases. TRBV6-7 is filed as an ORF, its function uncertain. This CDR3 spans 17 amino acids. Losses at the gene ends were 0 bases for V and 4 bases for J; bases not matched to a gene: 8. DNA for the CDR3: TGTGCCAGCAGTTACTCGGGACAGGGGCCTCTGGGCTATGGCTACACCTTC. Translation gives CASSYSGQGPLGYGYTF.

This clone appeared a few times. The genes are TRBV28 and TRBJ1-4, with 7 bases lining up with TRBD1. Germline V gene lookup returns CDR1 MDHEN and CDR2 SYDVKM. V lost 6 bases to trimming and J lost 3 bases; unmatched junction nucleotides: 4. This CDR3 spans 14 amino acids. The CDR3: CASRDRPPNEKLFF. The CDR3 DNA reads TGTGCCAGCAGGGACAGGCCCCCTAATGAAAAACTGTTTTTT.

This chain uses TRBV21-1 with TRBJ1-1; the DNA was not compared with TRBD1, the D call given in the table. TRBV21-1 is a listed pseudogene. The CDR3 is 18 amino acids. The DNA for the CDR3 is TGTGCCAGCAGCAAAAAAAGGGGGATCGCATTTTTGAACACTGAAGCTTTCTTT. Encoded protein: CASSKKRGIAFLNTEAFF.

About this clone itself: A read error may produce the germline difference seen at one junction end. The rearrangement links TRBV9 to TRBJ1-1; 8 positions agree with TRBD1. Looked up from germline, CDR1 is SGDLS and CDR2 is YYNGEE. The CDR3 contains 11 residues. The CDR3 nucleotides read TGTGCCAGCAGCACCCGGACAGGGCTTCTCTTT. It translates to CASSTRTGLLF.